The TCR beta chain described here comes from a study of blood T cell repertoires in COVID-19. Study overall: COVID-19 samples, acute and convalescent, were from the United States, Italy and Spain. PBMCs, B-cell-depleted T cells, or T cells were the source of the cDNA or gDNA that made up the material.

V dropped 6 bases and J dropped 3 bases, with 18 bases sitting between them. The CDR3 spans 15 residues. Germline assignment: CDR1 MNHEY and CDR2 SVGAGI. TCRdb's copy holds only in-frame clones and misses some; the assay was immunoSEQ multiplex PCR. The sample has about 290,000 clones; 89% are singletons. The material sequenced was peripheral blood. The TCR sequence derives from a woman aged 40 to 50 who had recovered from COVID-19. The J gene is TRBJ2-7, the V gene TRBV6-5; possible D gene TRBD2, 6 bases. This chain's CDR3 is CASSREPGTHYEQYF. The CDR3 DNA reads as TGTGCCAGCAGCCGCGAGCCCGGGACTCACTACGAGCAGTACTTC.